The next 28 T cell receptor beta chains were all read from a single sample in a study of shared clonotypes between healthy human individuals. Naive CD8 cells comprised CD45RO-negative, CCR7-positively selected cells, excluding terminally differentiated effector memory CD45RA+ cells. This table comes from immunoSEQ multiplex PCR, and its TCRdb copy is limited to in-frame clones, with some not included. This sample has almost 700,000 clones; approximately 90% occur once, and the top ten carry nearly 25%. The sequenced sample was naive CD8+ T cells sorted from blood. These receptors were taken from a man under 40 in good health.

The chain carries TRBV7-7 and TRBJ2-1; D perhaps matches TRBD2 (7 bases). The V and J ends lost 5 bases and 2 bases respectively, with 19 bases between them. This CDR3 contains 17 residues. Germline lookup yields CDR1 SSHAT and CDR2 FNYEAQ (reference sequence). In DNA, the CDR3 is TGTGCCAGCAGCCCAACAACCGAGGGGGGGCCCTACAATGAGCAGTTCTTC. It is translated as CASSPTTEGGPYNEQFF.

A note on this clone: The sample contains more than one DNA sequence encoding this CDR3. This chain connects TRBV5-1 to TRBJ2-7; 11 bases are shared with TRBD2. Losses at the gene ends were 2 bases for V and 4 bases for J; bases not matched to a gene: 2. CDR3 size: 14 residues. Germline V gene sequence: CDR1 SGHRS, CDR2 YFSETQ. The CDR3 nucleotides are TGCGCCAGCAGCTTCGGGACTAGCGGATACGAGCAGTACTTC. Protein product: CASSFGTSGYEQYF.

The chain links TRBV13 to TRBJ2-3, with 11 positions matching TRBD2. The CDR3 is made up of 17 amino acids. Germline assignment: CDR1 PRHDT and CDR2 FYEKMQ (reference sequence). V gave up 5 bases and J gave up 2 bases; unmatched junction bases: 9. This CDR3 reads CASSLNPSGRPTDTQYF. The CDR3 DNA reads as TGTGCCAGCAGCCTAAATCCTAGCGGGAGGCCCACAGATACGCAGTATTTT.

The chain joins TRBV21-1 to TRBJ2-4; the listed D gene, TRBD2, was not tested against the DNA. TRBV21-1 is assigned pseudogene status. The CDR3 consists of 17 residues. The CDR3 reads CASVFPSPLASKNIQYF. The CDR3 coding sequence is TGTGCCTCAGTTTTCCCCTCCCCCCTAGCGTCTAAAAACATTCAGTACTTC.

The chain combines TRBV5-4 with TRBJ2-1; the D gene could be TRBD1 or TRBD2 (5 bases each). This CDR3 contains 15 residues. Germline V CDR1 and CDR2: SGHNT, YYREEE (reference sequence). V shed 1 base and J shed 4 bases, with 12 bases lying between them. CDR3 sequence (DNA): TGTGCCAGCAGCTTGTCGTGGGGGATATACAATGAGCAGTTCTTC. Encoded protein: CASSLSWGIYNEQFF.

The genes are TRBV27 and TRBJ2-7; D is uncertain. CDR1 MNHEY and CDR2 SMNVEV come from the germline V gene (reference sequence). The V and J ends lost 5 bases and 2 bases respectively, with 10 bases between them. This CDR3 is built from 13 residues. The CDR3 DNA sequence: TGTGCCAGCAGTCCCCTGGGCCCCTACGAGCAGTACTTC. Its protein is CASSPLGPYEQYF.

The CDR3 sequence: CASSLRLAGDNEQFF. CDR3 sequence (DNA): TGTGCCAGCAGCCTGCGACTAGCGGGAGACAATGAGCAGTTCTTC. The chain links TRBV7-2 to TRBJ2-1; 12 bases are shared with TRBD2. Germline V gives CDR1 SGHTA, CDR2 FQGNSA. Trimming cost V 5 bases and J 5 bases; bases outside gene matches: 4. This CDR3 is 15 amino acids long.

This chain joins TRBV4-3 and TRBJ2-7, with TRBD1 as a possible D gene (5 bases). There are 16 residues in the CDR3. Trimming pared 0 bases from V and 5 bases from J, leaving 17 bases between. Germline V gene lookup returns CDR1 LGHNA and CDR2 YSLEER. CDR3 DNA sequence: TGCGCCAGCAGCCAAGAGTGGGGCGCGCCCGACAACGAGCAGTACTTC. Encoded protein: CASSQEWGAPDNEQYF.

This rearrangement joins TRBV28 to TRBJ2-7; TRBD1 aligns across 8 bases. V dropped 11 bases and J dropped 3; count of bases not matched to a gene: 12. CDR3 length: 14 amino acids. Germline values: CDR1 MDHEN, CDR2 SYDVKM. CDR3 residues: CADSGTGWFYEQYF. CDR3 sequence (DNA): TGTGCCGACTCCGGGACAGGTTGGTTCTACGAGCAGTACTTC.

This sequence joins TRBV6-5 and TRBJ2-1, with 7 nucleotides matching TRBD1. The CDR3 has 14 residues. Germline values: CDR1 MNHEY, CDR2 SVGAGI. J gave up 1 base and V 6 bases, and 3 bases lay outside the gene matches. The CDR3 DNA reads as TGTGCCAGCAGAGGGACAGTTTCCTACAATGAGCAGTTCTTC. It translates to CASRGTVSYNEQFF.

The V gene is TRBV25-1, the J gene TRBJ2-1; TRBD2 might be the D (5 bases). CDR1 MGHDK and CDR2 SYGVNS come from the germline V gene. The CDR3 loop spans 15 amino acids. Trimming took off 2 bases at V and 10 bases at J, with 18 bases between the two ends. The DNA for the CDR3 is TGTGCCAGCAGTGAAACTTCCTTCGGAGGTGGCGAGCAGTTCTTC. Amino acid sequence: CASSETSFGGGEQFF.

The chain is built from TRBV28 and TRBJ2-7, with 7 bases matching TRBD2. Germline assignment: CDR1 MDHEN and CDR2 SYDVKM. The CDR3 runs to 12 residues. Unmatched junction bases numbered 4, after V lost 9 bases and J lost 2 bases. CDR3 amino acids: CASKRGPYEQYF. The CDR3 coding sequence is TGTGCCAGTAAGCGGGGCCCCTACGAGCAGTACTTC.

This chain joins TRBV6-6 and TRBJ2-3; TRBD2 agrees at 9 bases. The germline CDR1 and CDR2 sequences are MNHNY and SVGAGI (reference sequence). The CDR3 has 16 amino acids. The J segment lost 4 bases and the V segment lost 5 bases, leaving 10 bases of the junction unmatched. The CDR3 DNA follows: TGTGCCAGCAGTATTAGCGGGAGTGGGGCGGCAGATACGCAGTATTTT. Translating gives CASSISGSGAADTQYF.

The chain has TRBV7-9 and TRBJ2-7; D is possibly TRBD1 (6 bases). Germline V lookup: CDR1 SEHNR, CDR2 FQNEAQ (reference sequence). This CDR3 region has 16 residues. Trimming left V 5 bases short and J 0 bases short, with 17 bases between. CDR3 sequence reads: CASSVRDIGSSYEQYF. CDR3 nucleotide sequence: TGTGCCAGCAGCGTACGGGACATAGGTTCCTCCTACGAGCAGTACTTC.

The CDR3 protein is CASRSSQGLYGYTF. The CDR3 DNA is TGTGCCAGCAGAAGCTCACAGGGGTTGTATGGCTACACCTTC. The chain links TRBV27 to TRBJ1-2; 7 nucleotides line up with TRBD1. V trimming: 6 bases; J trimming: 5 bases; junction bases outside the gene matches: 9. There are 14 residues in the CDR3. CDR1 and CDR2 from the germline V gene are MNHEY and SMNVEV (reference sequence).

As for this clone: The same CDR3 arises from other DNA sequences in this sample as well. The V gene is TRBV5-6, the J gene TRBJ2-7; TRBD1 agrees at 7 bases. Germline V gene data show CDR1 as SGHDT and CDR2 as YYEEEE. The trim removed 0 bases at V and 0 bases at J, leaving 0 bases unmatched. The CDR3 sequence is 14 residues long. The CDR3 DNA reads TGTGCCAGCAGCTTGGGACAGGGCTCCTACGAGCAGTACTTC. It yields the protein CASSLGQGSYEQYF. Full variable domain (missing parts from reference TRBV5-6 and TRBJ2-7): DAGVTQSPTHLIKTRGQQVTLRCSPKSGHDTVSWYQQALGQGPQFIFQYYEEEERQRGNFPDRFSGHQFPNYSSELNVNALLLGDSALYLCASSLGQGSYEQYFGPGTRLTVT.

This clone appeared a few times. The chain recombines TRBV6-1 with TRBJ2-7, with D maybe TRBD1 (6 bases). Trimming took 5 bases from V and 1 from J, leaving 15 bases between them. The germline gives CDR1 MNHNS, CDR2 SASEGT. The CDR3 totals 15 residues. CDR3 DNA: TGTGCCAGCAGTCTGAAGGGACACACTTCCTACGAGCAGTACTTC. It yields the protein CASSLKGHTSYEQYF.

The CDR3 DNA reads as TGTGCCAGCAGCCCCCTTTCAGCGGGAGGAGCCTACGAGCAGTACTTC. This translates into CASSPLSAGGAYEQYF. The chain has TRBV27 and TRBJ2-7, with 9 nucleotides matching TRBD2. The germline V gene has CDR1 MNHEY and CDR2 SMNVEV (reference sequence). This CDR3 region has 16 residues. V was pared by 6 bases and J by 2 bases, with 11 bases of the junction left unmatched.

Note on this clone: The junction departs from germline at one end; a sequencing error may be responsible. This sequence joins TRBV5-4 and TRBJ2-7; 12 bases agree with TRBD2. The V gene's germline CDR1 is SGHNT and CDR2 YYREEE (reference sequence). The CDR3 extends over 18 amino acids. The CDR3 DNA follows: TGCGCCAGCAGCCAAGGGGGACTAGCGGGTTTTAATCCCTACGAGCAGTACTTC. Translation: CASSQGGLAGFNPYEQYF.

With respect to this clone: This sample also contains other DNA sequences that code for the same CDR3. The chain couples TRBV9 to TRBJ2-2; D ambiguous. Germline-derived CDR1 and CDR2 are SGDLS and YYNGEE. Deletions cut 0 bases from V and 4 bases from J, with 4 bases between. The CDR3 has 13 residues. The CDR3 spells CASSVGGTGELFF. CDR3 sequence (DNA): TGTGCCAGCAGCGTAGGAGGCACCGGGGAGCTGTTTTTT. The variable domain in full, with the rest retrieved from reference TRBV9 and TRBJ2-2, is DSGVTQTPKHLITATGQRVTLRCSPRSGDLSVYWYQQSLDQGLQFLIQYYNGEERAKGNILERFSAQQFPDLHSELNLSSLELGDSALYFCASSVGGTGELFFGEGSRLTVL.

The rearrangement joins TRBV5-1 to TRBJ2-7, with 14 nucleotides matching TRBD2. With V trimmed by 2 bases and J by 0 bases, 7 bases remained unmatched. The germline V gene encodes CDR1 SGHRS and CDR2 YFSETQ. The CDR3 contains 18 residues. CDR3 DNA: TGCGCCAGCAGCTTACCTTCGGGACTAGCGGGAGACTCCTACGAGCAGTACTTC. Encoded protein: CASSLPSGLAGDSYEQYF. The full variable domain, with the rest looked up from reference TRBV5-1 and TRBJ2-7, is KAGVTQTPRYLIKTRGQQVTLSCSPISGHRSVSWYQQTPGQGLQFLFEYFSETQRNKGNFPGRFSGRQFSNSRSEMNVSTLELGDSALYLCASSLPSGLAGDSYEQYFGPGTRLTVT.

This chain connects TRBV14 to TRBJ2-1, with TRBD2 matching 11 bases. Germline CDR1 reads SGHDN; CDR2 reads FVKESK. With 1 base clipped from V and 4 bases from J, the junction kept 21 bases outside the gene matches. The CDR3 consists of 22 residues. The CDR3 bases are TGTGCCAGCAGCCAAGCGGGGCTAGCGGGGGGCGGGCCGGTACAAAGGTACAATGAGCAGTTCTTC. This sequence encodes CASSQAGLAGGGPVQRYNEQFF. The full variable domain, rest sourced from reference TRBV14 and TRBJ2-1, is EAGVTQFPSHSVIEKGQTVTLRCDPISGHDNLYWYRRVMGKEIKFLLHFVKESKQDESGMPNNRFLAERTGGTYSTLKVQPAELEDSGVYFCASSQAGLAGGGPVQRYNEQFFGPGTRLTVL.

The rearrangement links TRBV30 to TRBJ1-5; no firm D call. V lost 3 bases and J lost 0, with 9 bases in between. This CDR3 comprises 14 residues. Germline V lookup: CDR1 GTSNPN, CDR2 SVGIG (reference sequence). Here the CDR3 reads CAWSGGFSNQPQHF. CDR3 coding DNA: TGTGCCTGGAGCGGAGGCTTTAGCAATCAGCCCCAGCATTTT. Based on the CDR3 plus reference TRBV30 and TRBJ1-5, the full variable domain is SQTIHQWPATLVQPVGSPLSLECTVEGTSNPNLYWYRQAAGRGLQLLFYSVGIGQISSEVPQNLSASRPQDRQFILSSKKLLLSDSGFYLCAWSGGFSNQPQHFGDGTRLSIL.

The chain recombines TRBV7-9 with TRBJ2-7; either TRBD1 or TRBD2 may fit D (5 bases each). This CDR3 spans 14 amino acids. The germline V and J ends were trimmed by 7 bases and 0 bases, with 13 bases remaining between them. Germline loops: CDR1 SEHNR, CDR2 FQNEAQ (reference sequence). CDR3 sequence: CASTPGTRSYEQYF. CDR3 nucleotides: TGTGCCAGCACCCCCGGGACCCGCTCCTACGAGCAGTACTTC.

The rearrangement joins TRBV9 to TRBJ2-2; either TRBD1 or TRBD2 may fit D (6 bases each). Germline V gene sequence: CDR1 SGDLS, CDR2 YYNGEE. Trimming took 4 bases from V and 0 from J, leaving 10 bases between them. The CDR3 sequence is 15 residues long. DNA of the CDR3: TGTGCCAGCAGCTTCGGGGGCACGAACACCGGGGAGCTGTTTTTT. Protein: CASSFGGTNTGELFF.

The V and J genes are TRBV29-1 and TRBJ1-1; a possible D gene is TRBD1 (6 bases). The CDR3 runs to 14 residues. Per the germline V gene, CDR1 is SQVTM and CDR2 is ANQGSEA. Trimming removed 5 bases from V and 3 bases from J, with 16 bases in between. The CDR3 DNA is TGCAGCGTTACAGGGTTGCAGTTTGACACTGAAGCTTTCTTT. Protein product: CSVTGLQFDTEAFF.

Comment on this clone: The junction shows a germline mismatch at one end, possibly a read error. The chain has TRBV2 and TRBJ2-3; 9 nucleotides align to TRBD2. This CDR3 has 10 amino acids. The germline V gene encodes CDR1 SNHLY and CDR2 FYNNEI. CDR3 in DNA: TGTGCCAGCAGGCTAGCGGGACACCTTTTT. This gives the protein CASRLAGHLF.

The V gene is TRBV5-4, the J gene TRBJ2-3; TRBD2 matches at 11 bases. CDR1 SGHNT and CDR2 YYREEE come from the germline V gene (reference sequence). The CDR3 is 18 residues long. Trimming cost V 4 bases and J 2 bases; bases outside gene matches: 12. CDR3 in DNA: TGTGCCAGCAGCCCTAGACTAGCGGGGCCGGGAATCACAGATACGCAGTATTTT. Its protein is CASSPRLAGPGITDTQYF.